This T cell receptor (beta chain) was recorded in a study of glioma-infiltrating T cells. General study points: Gliomas, especially low-grade, showed above-expected tissue-blood divergence; non-neoplastic patients showed below.

For this clonotype: What it binds is unknown.

Trimming cost V 3 bases and J 6 bases; bases outside gene matches: 7. CDR1 and CDR2 (germline): SGDLS, YYNGEE. CDR3 length: 14 amino acids. Using RNA template, CDR3s of TCR alpha and beta were amplified with iRepertoire arm-PCR. TCRdb reprocessed the multiplex PCR reads with MiXCR, giving one entry per CDR3 protein. The data show approximately 190,000 distinct CDR3 sequences, with approximately 30% seen just once and around 20% held by the top ten. The rearrangement uses TRBV9 and TRBJ2-5; 8 positions agree with TRBD1. Sequenced sample: glioma tissue, nonneoplastic brain tissue, or PBMCs (not recorded which). The receptor was derived from a human donor with low-grade glioma or glioblastoma, undergoing nonglioma brain surgery, or in good health (not recorded which). The CDR3 DNA reads as TGTGCCAGCAGCGCGACAGGGGATGTAAAGACCCAGTACTTC. Translating gives CASSATGDVKTQYF.